Each of the 25 T cell receptor beta chains below was sequenced from the same sample in a study of T cell responses to AZD1222 COVID-19 vaccine. Profiling relied on immunoSEQ multiplex PCR, and the TCRdb table lists in-frame clones only, not all of them. Altogether about 200,000 clones are present, approximately 91% being singletons, with the ten largest covering around 3.6%. The specimen comprised peripheral blood, sampled 28 days after the second AZD1222 dose. Receptor source: an adult who received the AZD1222 COVID-19 vaccine.

The rearrangement joins TRBV6-5 to TRBJ1-6, with no clear D. Germline lookup yields CDR1 MNHEY and CDR2 SVGAGI. V was clipped by 7 bases and J by 4 bases, with 11 bases between them. The CDR3 consists of 14 residues. DNA of the CDR3: TGTGCCAGCAACCGGAGAGAGTATAATTCACCCCTCCACTTT. Amino acids: CASNRREYNSPLHF.

This chain joins TRBV19 and TRBJ2-7; D might be TRBD1 or TRBD2, each matching 6 bases. Trimming removed 4 bases at V and 6 bases at J, with 13 bases between. The CDR3 extends over 13 amino acids. The germline V gene has CDR1 LNHDA and CDR2 SQIVND (reference sequence). CDR3 amino acids: CASSNDRRGEQYF. In DNA form, the CDR3 reads TGTGCCAGTAGTAACGACAGGAGGGGCGAGCAGTACTTC. The complete variable domain, with remaining parts taken from reference TRBV19 and TRBJ2-7, reads DGGITQSPKYLFRKEGQNVTLSCEQNLNHDAMYWYRQDPGQGLRLIYYSQIVNDFQKGDIAEGYSVSREKKESFPLTVTSAQKNPTAFYLCASSNDRRGEQYFGPGTRLTVT.

The chain couples TRBV3-1 (or the pseudogene TRBV3-2) to TRBJ2-2; D may be TRBD1 (6 bases). The CDR3 has 17 residues. V was shortened by 8 bases and J by 2 bases, with 21 bases between the two germline ends. From germline, CDR1 is LGHDT and CDR2 YNNKEL (reference sequence). The CDR3: CASPVRNRDTNTGELFF. The CDR3 DNA follows: TGTGCCAGCCCAGTACGGAACCGGGACACCAACACCGGGGAGCTGTTTTTT.

This clone was found once. J is TRBJ1-6 and V is TRBV5-4; D is perhaps TRBD1 (6 bases). From germline, CDR1 is SGHNT and CDR2 YYREEE (reference sequence). Between the trimmed V and J ends, which lost 3 bases and 13 bases, there was a span of 17 bases. The CDR3 sequence is 14 residues long. The CDR3 bases are TGTGCCAGCAGCTCGTCAGGGGCCCCTGCCCCCCTCCACTTT. Its translation: CASSSSGAPAPLHF.

The CDR3 protein is CASSSPSVGAADTQYF. DNA for the CDR3: TGTGCCAGCAGTTCCCCCTCGGTCGGGGCGGCAGATACGCAGTATTTT. The chain combines TRBV27 with TRBJ2-3; D assignment may be TRBD1 or TRBD2 (5 bases each). Germline lookup yields CDR1 MNHEY and CDR2 SMNVEV (reference sequence). Trimming took 4 bases from V and 4 from J, leaving 18 bases between them. This CDR3 spans 16 amino acids.

The chain is built from TRBV7-8 and TRBJ1-4; no clear D gene. Germline V gene sequence: CDR1 SGHVS, CDR2 FQNEAQ. The CDR3 spans 13 residues. Trimming removed 5 bases from V and 13 bases from J, with 17 bases in between. This CDR3 is CASSPGGMNGLFF. Written as DNA, the CDR3 is TGTGCCAGCAGCCCCGGTGGTATGAACGGACTGTTTTTT.

The rearrangement links TRBV19 to TRBJ2-7; 9 bases are a match to TRBD2. The V gene end was trimmed by 3 bases and the J gene end by 6 bases; junction bases not matched to a gene: 6. CDR1 LNHDA and CDR2 SQIVND come from the germline V gene (reference sequence). The CDR3 totals 14 residues. The CDR3 DNA follows: TGTGCCAGTAGTATCGGAGGCGGGAGGGGCGAGCAGTACTTC. Protein sequence: CASSIGGGRGEQYF. The full variable domain, in which reference TRBV19 and TRBJ2-7 provide the parts outside the CDR3, is DGGITQSPKYLFRKEGQNVTLSCEQNLNHDAMYWYRQDPGQGLRLIYYSQIVNDFQKGDIAEGYSVSREKKESFPLTVTSAQKNPTAFYLCASSIGGGRGEQYFGPGTRLTVT.

This clone was observed once. The chain couples TRBV6-1 to TRBJ2-2, with D tentatively TRBD1 (6 bases). The V and J ends lost 0 bases and 6 bases respectively, with 14 bases between them. Germline V CDR1 and CDR2: MNHNS, SASEGT. This CDR3 is built from 16 residues. CDR3 bases: TGTGCCAGCAGTGAAGCGCTTCAGGGGACCGCCGGGGAGCTGTTTTTT. Amino acid sequence: CASSEALQGTAGELFF.

The chain employs TRBV29-1 and TRBJ1-1, with D unresolved. Germline V gives CDR1 SQVTM, CDR2 ANQGSEA. Trimming removed 4 bases at V and 4 bases at J, with 4 bases between. The CDR3 is 10 amino acids. The CDR3 coding sequence is TGCAGCGTTGTAGTCACTGAAGCTTTCTTT. Amino acid sequence: CSVVVTEAFF.

This chain connects TRBV5-1 to TRBJ2-7; maybe TRBD1 (7 bases). V gave up 2 bases and J gave up 2 bases, with 11 bases separating them. Germline V gene lookup returns CDR1 SGHRS and CDR2 YFSETQ. The CDR3 extends over 14 amino acids. The CDR3 nucleotides are TGCGCCAGCAGCTTACCAGGGGGGACCTACGAGCAGTACTTC. This codes for CASSLPGGTYEQYF. The full variable domain, its missing parts supplied by reference TRBV5-1 and TRBJ2-7, is KAGVTQTPRYLIKTRGQQVTLSCSPISGHRSVSWYQQTPGQGLQFLFEYFSETQRNKGNFPGRFSGRQFSNSRSEMNVSTLELGDSALYLCASSLPGGTYEQYFGPGTRLTVT.

The V call is TRBV15, the J call TRBJ2-1; D is undetermined. CDR1 is LNHNV, CDR2 YYDKDF, per germline (reference sequence). The CDR3 contains 13 residues. V was shortened by 0 bases and J by 10 bases, with 10 bases between the two germline ends. CDR3 nucleotides: TGTGCCACCAGCAGAGATCGGCAGAAGGAGCAGTTCTTC. It yields the protein CATSRDRQKEQFF.

The CDR3: CASSHGGSGGTDTQYF. The CDR3, as DNA: TGCGCCAGCAGTCATGGCGGGAGTGGGGGCACAGATACGCAGTATTTT. The chain joins TRBV23-1 to TRBJ2-3; TRBD2 agrees at 7 bases. TRBV23-1 is marked as an open reading frame, function uncertain. The CDR3 covers 16 residues. The V gene end was trimmed by 3 bases and the J gene end by 1 base; junction bases not matched to a gene: 7.

This clone appeared once. The rearrangement uses TRBV5-6 and TRBJ2-2, with D uncertain. The CDR3 has 14 residues. The ends were cut back, 0 bases at V and 4 bases at J, with 7 bases in the middle. Germline V gives CDR1 SGHDT, CDR2 YYEEEE. The CDR3 DNA reads as TGTGCCAGCAGCTTGGTGACTGTCACCGGGGAGCTGTTTTTT. It specifies CASSLVTVTGELFF.

Comment on this clone: At one end the junction does not follow the germline gene, possibly because of a read error. This chain connects TRBV7-7 to TRBJ2-1, with D perhaps matching TRBD1 (5 bases). Germline lookup yields CDR1 SSHAT and CDR2 FNYEAQ (reference sequence). This CDR3 region has 15 residues. The CDR3 sequence: CASSLRQTSYNEQFF. CDR3 in DNA: TGTGCTAGCAGCTTAAGACAGACCTCTTACAATGAGCAGTTCTTC.

The genes are TRBV18 and TRBJ2-5; no clear D gene. Germline loops: CDR1 KGHSH, CDR2 LQKENI. CDR3 length: 13 amino acids. With 3 bases removed from V and 5 bases from J, the gap between germline ends came to 10 bases. This chain's CDR3 is CASSPGFGETQYF. The CDR3 coding sequence is TGTGCCAGCTCACCCGGCTTTGGCGAGACCCAGTACTTC. The full variable domain, completed using reference TRBV18 and TRBJ2-5, is NAGVMQNPRHLVRRRGQEARLRCSPMKGHSHVYWYRQLPEEGLKFMVYLQKENIIDESGMPKERFSAEFPKEGPSILRIQQVVRGDSAAYFCASSPGFGETQYFGPGTRLLVL.

The rearrangement uses TRBV28 and TRBJ2-7; D perhaps matches TRBD1 (7 bases). The V and J ends lost 8 bases and 5 bases respectively, with 22 bases between them. The CDR3 length is 15 residues. Per germline, CDR1 MDHEN and CDR2 SYDVKM. Written as DNA, the CDR3 is TGTGCCAGCGGGCCGGGGGCCAGGGGGAGCCACGAGCAGTACTTC. Protein product: CASGPGARGSHEQYF.

This clone was seen only a few times. This rearrangement joins TRBV7-9 to TRBJ2-1; D not certain. V was clipped by 5 bases and J by 4 bases, with 15 bases between them. The length of the CDR3 is 15 residues. CDR1 SEHNR and CDR2 FQNEAQ come from the germline V gene (reference sequence). DNA for the CDR3: TGTGCCAGCAGCCCAAGGGAATGGGTATACAATGAGCAGTTCTTC. Amino acid sequence: CASSPREWVYNEQFF.

The chain carries TRBV18 and TRBJ2-7; D uncertain. Germline V gene data show CDR1 as KGHSH and CDR2 as LQKENI. The ends were cut back, 0 bases at V and 3 bases at J, with 12 bases in the middle. The CDR3 runs to 15 residues. The CDR3 sequence: CASSPPTLAYYEQYF. CDR3 sequence (DNA): TGTGCCAGCTCACCACCAACGCTGGCTTACTACGAGCAGTACTTC.

V is TRBV5-8 and J is TRBJ2-3; D unclear. The CDR3 covers 10 residues. The germline gives CDR1 SGHTS, CDR2 YDEGEE. The V end was cut by 6 bases, the J end by 5 bases, with 4 bases between. The CDR3 loop reads CASTQDTQYF. The CDR3 DNA sequence: TGTGCCAGCACCCAAGATACGCAGTATTTT.

The genes are TRBV6-5 and TRBJ2-7, with TRBD1 matching 9 bases. Germline CDR1 MNHEY, CDR2 SVGAGI. Trimming cost V 8 bases and J 3 bases; bases outside gene matches: 5. The CDR3 covers 13 residues. The CDR3 nucleotides read TGTGCCAGCGGGAGGACAGGGGTCTACGAGCAGTACTTC. This translates into CASGRTGVYEQYF.

The rearrangement joins TRBV5-4 to TRBJ2-1; 13 nucleotides match TRBD2. Germline V gene lookup returns CDR1 SGHNT and CDR2 YYREEE (reference sequence). There are 15 residues in the CDR3. Trimming at V came to 5 bases and at J to 4 bases, leaving 3 bases not matched to a gene. The CDR3: CASSKTSGRYNEQFF. For the CDR3, the DNA is TGTGCCAGCAGTAAGACTAGCGGGAGGTACAATGAGCAGTTCTTC.

The V gene is TRBV7-3, the J gene TRBJ2-2; D not certain. The V gene lost 5 bases and the J gene lost 7 bases, with 8 bases spanning the gap. CDR1 and CDR2 (germline): SGHTA, FQGTGA. The CDR3 covers 12 residues. DNA of the CDR3: TGTGCCAGCAGCCCCACGGTCGGGGAGCTGTTTTTT. Amino acid sequence: CASSPTVGELFF.

J is TRBJ1-1 and V is TRBV4-2; TRBD1 matches 9 bases. The CDR3 extends over 16 amino acids. V lost 1 base, J lost 2 bases, and 5 bases stayed unmatched. Per the germline V gene, CDR1 is LGHNA and CDR2 is YNFKEQ. The CDR3 bases are TGTGCCAGCAGCCAAGCCTCGACAGGGGGAAACACTGAAGCTTTCTTT. Its protein product is CASSQASTGGNTEAFF.

The CDR3 here is CASSRRGYAGEQYF. The CDR3 DNA reads as TGTGCCAGCAGTCGCCGAGGATACGCGGGTGAGCAGTACTTC. V usage is TRBV6-5 and J usage is TRBJ2-7; a possible D gene is TRBD2 (5 bases). The germline gives CDR1 MNHEY, CDR2 SVGAGI. The CDR3 is 14 residues long. Trimming left V 5 bases short and J 7 bases short, with 18 bases between.

V and J are TRBV25-1 and TRBJ2-7; 8 bases are shared with TRBD1. CDR3 length: 14 amino acids. The germline CDR1 and CDR2 sequences are MGHDK and SYGVNS. Unmatched junction bases numbered 2, after V lost 1 base and J lost 3 bases. The CDR3 here is CASSELGQVYEQYF. The CDR3 DNA is TGTGCCAGCAGTGAATTGGGACAGGTCTACGAGCAGTACTTC.